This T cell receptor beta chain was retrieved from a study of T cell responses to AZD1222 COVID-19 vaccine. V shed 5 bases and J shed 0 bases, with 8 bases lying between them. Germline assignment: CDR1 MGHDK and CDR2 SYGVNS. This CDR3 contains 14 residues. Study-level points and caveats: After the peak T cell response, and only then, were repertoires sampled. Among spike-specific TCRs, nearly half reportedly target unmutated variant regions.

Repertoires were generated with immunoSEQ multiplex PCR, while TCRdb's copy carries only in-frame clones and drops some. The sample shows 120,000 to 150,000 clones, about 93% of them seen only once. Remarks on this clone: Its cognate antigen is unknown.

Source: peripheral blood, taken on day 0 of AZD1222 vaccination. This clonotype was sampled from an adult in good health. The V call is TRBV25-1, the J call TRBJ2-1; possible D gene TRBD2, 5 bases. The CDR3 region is CASSSGSSYNEQFF. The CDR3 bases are TGTGCCAGCAGTAGCGGAAGCTCCTACAATGAGCAGTTCTTC.